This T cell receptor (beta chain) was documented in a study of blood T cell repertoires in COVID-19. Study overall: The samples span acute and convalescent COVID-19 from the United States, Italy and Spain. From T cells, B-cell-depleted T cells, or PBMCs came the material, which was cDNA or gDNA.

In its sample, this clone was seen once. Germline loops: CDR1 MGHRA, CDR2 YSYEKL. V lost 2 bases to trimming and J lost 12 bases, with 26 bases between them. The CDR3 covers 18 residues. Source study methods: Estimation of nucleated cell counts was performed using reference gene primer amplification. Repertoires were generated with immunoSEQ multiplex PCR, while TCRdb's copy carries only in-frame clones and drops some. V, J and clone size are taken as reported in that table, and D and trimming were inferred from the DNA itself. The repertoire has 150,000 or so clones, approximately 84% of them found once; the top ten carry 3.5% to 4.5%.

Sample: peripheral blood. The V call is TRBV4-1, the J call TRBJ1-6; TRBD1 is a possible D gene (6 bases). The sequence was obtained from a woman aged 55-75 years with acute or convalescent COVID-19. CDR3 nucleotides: TGCGCCAGCAGCCAAAATGGTCCGGTCAGGGGCACCGGCTTACCCCTCCACTTT. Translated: CASSQNGPVRGTGLPLHF.